The entry below describes one T cell receptor beta chain. This sample was taken from a study of T-cell reconstitution after alpha-beta-depleted transplantation in children. CDR3 size: 15 residues. Germline values: CDR1 MGHRA, CDR2 YSYEKL. V lost 0 bases, J lost 6 bases, and 12 bases lay in between. Preparation of the TCRbeta library involved a method that used unique molecular identifiers. TCRdb passed the PCR reads through MiXCR, listing each CDR3 protein once. Of 350,000 to 400,000 distinct CDR3 sequences in the sample, around 20% were seen once. This TCR was recovered from a human donor who donated a stem cell graft to a child with acute myeloid leukemia. The starting material was PBMCs from the stem cell graft donor, obtained from the stem cell graft. V usage is TRBV4-1 and J usage is TRBJ2-1, with D uncertain. The CDR3 loop reads CASSQDLGRSNEQFF. CDR3 DNA: TGCGCCAGCAGCCAAGATCTGGGCCGGAGCAATGAGCAGTTCTTC.